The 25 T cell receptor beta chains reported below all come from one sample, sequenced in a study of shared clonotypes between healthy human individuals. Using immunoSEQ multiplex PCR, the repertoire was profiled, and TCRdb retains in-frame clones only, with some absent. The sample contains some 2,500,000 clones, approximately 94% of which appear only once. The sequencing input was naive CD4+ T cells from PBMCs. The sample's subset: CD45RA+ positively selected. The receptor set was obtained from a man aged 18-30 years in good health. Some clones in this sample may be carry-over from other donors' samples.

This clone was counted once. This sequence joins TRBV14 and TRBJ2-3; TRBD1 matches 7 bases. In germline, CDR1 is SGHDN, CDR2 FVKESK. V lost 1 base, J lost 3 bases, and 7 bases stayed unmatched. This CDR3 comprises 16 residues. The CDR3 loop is CASSQVTGDVTDTQYF. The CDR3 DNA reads TGTGCCAGCAGCCAAGTAACAGGGGATGTAACAGATACGCAGTATTTT.

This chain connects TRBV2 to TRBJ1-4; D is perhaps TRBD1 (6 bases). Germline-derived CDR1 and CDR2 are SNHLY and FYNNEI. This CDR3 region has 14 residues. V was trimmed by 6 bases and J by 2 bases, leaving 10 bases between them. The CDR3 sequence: CASSLGATNEKLFF. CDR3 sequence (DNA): TGTGCCAGCAGCCTGGGGGCGACTAATGAAAAACTGTTTTTT.

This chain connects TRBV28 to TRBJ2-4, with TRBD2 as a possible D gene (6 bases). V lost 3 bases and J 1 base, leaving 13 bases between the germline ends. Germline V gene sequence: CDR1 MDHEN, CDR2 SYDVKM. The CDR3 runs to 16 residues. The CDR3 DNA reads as TGTGCCAGCAGTTTCTGGGGGACTTACGCCAAAAACATTCAGTACTTC. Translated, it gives CASSFWGTYAKNIQYF.

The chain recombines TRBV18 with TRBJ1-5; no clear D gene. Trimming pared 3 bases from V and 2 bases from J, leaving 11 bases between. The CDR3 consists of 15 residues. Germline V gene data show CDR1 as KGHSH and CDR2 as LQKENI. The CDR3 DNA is TGTGCCAGCTCACCGGCAGGTCTAGGCAATCAGCCCCAGCATTTT. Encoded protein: CASSPAGLGNQPQHF.

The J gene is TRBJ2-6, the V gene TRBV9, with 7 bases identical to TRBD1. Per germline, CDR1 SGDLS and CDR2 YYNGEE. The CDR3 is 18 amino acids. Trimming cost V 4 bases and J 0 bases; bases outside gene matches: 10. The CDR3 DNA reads TGTGCCAGCAGCCCCAGGGGACAGACAAGCTCTGGGGCCAACGTCCTGACTTTC. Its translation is CASSPRGQTSSGANVLTF. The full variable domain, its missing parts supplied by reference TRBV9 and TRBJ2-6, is DSGVTQTPKHLITATGQRVTLRCSPRSGDLSVYWYQQSLDQGLQFLIQYYNGEERAKGNILERFSAQQFPDLHSELNLSSLELGDSALYFCASSPRGQTSSGANVLTFGAGSRLTVL.

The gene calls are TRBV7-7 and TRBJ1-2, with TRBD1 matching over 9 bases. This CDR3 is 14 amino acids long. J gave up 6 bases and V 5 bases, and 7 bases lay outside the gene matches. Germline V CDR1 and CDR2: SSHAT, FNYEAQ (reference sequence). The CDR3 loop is CASSQPGQGHGYTF. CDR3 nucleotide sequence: TGTGCCAGCAGCCAGCCGGGACAGGGTCATGGCTACACCTTC.

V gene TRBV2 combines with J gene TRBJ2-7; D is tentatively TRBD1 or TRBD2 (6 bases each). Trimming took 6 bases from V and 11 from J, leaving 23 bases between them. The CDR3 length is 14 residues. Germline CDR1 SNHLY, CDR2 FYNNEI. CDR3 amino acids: CASRLGGGERVEYF. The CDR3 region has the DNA TGTGCCAGCAGACTAGGGGGAGGAGAGAGGGTGGAGTACTTC.

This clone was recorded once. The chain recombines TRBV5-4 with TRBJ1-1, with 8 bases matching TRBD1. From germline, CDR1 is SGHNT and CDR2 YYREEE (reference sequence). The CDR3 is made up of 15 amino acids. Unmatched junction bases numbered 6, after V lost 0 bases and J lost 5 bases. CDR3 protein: CASSLVQGAHTEAFF. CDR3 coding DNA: TGTGCCAGCAGCTTGGTTCAGGGGGCGCATACTGAAGCTTTCTTT.

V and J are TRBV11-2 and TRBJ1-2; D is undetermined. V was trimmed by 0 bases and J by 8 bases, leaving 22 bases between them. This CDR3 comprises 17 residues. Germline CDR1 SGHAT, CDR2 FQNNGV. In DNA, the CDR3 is TGTGCCAGCAGCTTAGATTACCCCCGGCAGTTAAGATCGGGCTACACCTTC. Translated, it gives CASSLDYPRQLRSGYTF.

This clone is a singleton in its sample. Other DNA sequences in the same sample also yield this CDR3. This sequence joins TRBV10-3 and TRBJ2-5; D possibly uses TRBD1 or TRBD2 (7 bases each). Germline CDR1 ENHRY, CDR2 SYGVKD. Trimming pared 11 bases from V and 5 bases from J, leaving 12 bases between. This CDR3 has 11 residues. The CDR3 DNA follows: TGTGCCTCAGGGGGAGGGGAGACCCAGTACTTC. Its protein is CASGGGETQYF.

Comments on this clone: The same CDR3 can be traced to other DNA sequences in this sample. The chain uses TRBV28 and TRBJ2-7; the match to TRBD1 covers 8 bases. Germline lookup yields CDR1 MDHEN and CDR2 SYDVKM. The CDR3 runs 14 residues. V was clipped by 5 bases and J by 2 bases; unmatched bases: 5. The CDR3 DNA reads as TGTGCCAGCAGTCCAGGACAGGGACCCTACGAGCAGTACTTC. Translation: CASSPGQGPYEQYF.

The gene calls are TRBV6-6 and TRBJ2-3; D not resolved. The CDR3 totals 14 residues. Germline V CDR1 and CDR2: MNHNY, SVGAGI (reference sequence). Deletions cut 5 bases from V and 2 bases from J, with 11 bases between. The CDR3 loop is CASSTRPATDTQYF. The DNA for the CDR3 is TGTGCCAGCAGTACCCGGCCGGCCACAGATACGCAGTATTTT.

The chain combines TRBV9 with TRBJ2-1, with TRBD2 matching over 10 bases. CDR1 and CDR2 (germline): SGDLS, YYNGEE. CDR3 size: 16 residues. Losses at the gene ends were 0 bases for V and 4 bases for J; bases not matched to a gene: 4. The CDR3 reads CASSVVGTSAYNEQFF. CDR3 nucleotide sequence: TGTGCCAGCAGCGTAGTTGGGACTAGCGCTTACAATGAGCAGTTCTTC.

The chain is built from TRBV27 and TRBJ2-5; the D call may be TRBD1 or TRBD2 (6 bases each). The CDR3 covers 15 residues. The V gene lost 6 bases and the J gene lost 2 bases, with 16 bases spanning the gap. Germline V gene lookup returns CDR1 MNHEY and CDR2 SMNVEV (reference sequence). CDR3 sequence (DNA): TGTGCCAGCAGCTCTCTACGGGGGCGACAAGAGACCCAGTACTTC. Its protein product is CASSSLRGRQETQYF.

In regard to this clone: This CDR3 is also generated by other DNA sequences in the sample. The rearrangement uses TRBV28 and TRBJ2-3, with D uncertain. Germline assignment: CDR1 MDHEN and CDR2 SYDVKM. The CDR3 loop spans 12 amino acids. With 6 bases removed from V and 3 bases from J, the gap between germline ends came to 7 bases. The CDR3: CASSLGTDTQYF. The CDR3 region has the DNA TGTGCCAGCAGCTTAGGGACAGATACGCAGTATTTT.

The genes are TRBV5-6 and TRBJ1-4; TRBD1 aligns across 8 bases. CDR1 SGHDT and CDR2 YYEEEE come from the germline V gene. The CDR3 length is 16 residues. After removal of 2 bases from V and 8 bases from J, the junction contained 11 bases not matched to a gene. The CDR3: CASSLTGGNREEKLFF. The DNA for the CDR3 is TGTGCCAGCAGCTTAACAGGGGGAAACCGAGAGGAAAAACTGTTTTTT.

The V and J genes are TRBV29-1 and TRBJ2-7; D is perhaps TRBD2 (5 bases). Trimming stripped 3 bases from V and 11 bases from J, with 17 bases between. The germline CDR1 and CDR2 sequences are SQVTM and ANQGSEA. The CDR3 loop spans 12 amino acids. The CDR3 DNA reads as TGCAGCGTTGAGGGAGATGGCGGACTGGAGTACTTC. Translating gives CSVEGDGGLEYF.

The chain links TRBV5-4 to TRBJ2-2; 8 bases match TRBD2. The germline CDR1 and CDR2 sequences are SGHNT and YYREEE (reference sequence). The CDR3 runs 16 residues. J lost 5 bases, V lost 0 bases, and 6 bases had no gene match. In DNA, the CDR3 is TGTGCCAGCAGCTTGGCGGGACGGGGGGGGACCGGGGAGCTGTTTTTT. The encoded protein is CASSLAGRGGTGELFF.

The CDR3 DNA is TGTGCCAGCAGTACACAGGGGGCATGGAACACTGAAGCTTTCTTT. It yields the protein CASSTQGAWNTEAFF. The chain has TRBV6-6 and TRBJ1-1; TRBD1 matches at 9 bases. The ends lost 5 bases at V and 1 base at J; junction bases unmatched: 5. Per germline, CDR1 MNHNY and CDR2 SVGAGI (reference sequence). CDR3 size: 15 residues.

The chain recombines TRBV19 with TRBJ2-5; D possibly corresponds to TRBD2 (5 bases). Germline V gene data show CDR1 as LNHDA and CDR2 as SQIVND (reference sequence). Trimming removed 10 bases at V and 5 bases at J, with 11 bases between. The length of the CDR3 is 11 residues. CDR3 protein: CATGLWETQYF. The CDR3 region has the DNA TGTGCCACGGGGTTATGGGAGACCCAGTACTTC.

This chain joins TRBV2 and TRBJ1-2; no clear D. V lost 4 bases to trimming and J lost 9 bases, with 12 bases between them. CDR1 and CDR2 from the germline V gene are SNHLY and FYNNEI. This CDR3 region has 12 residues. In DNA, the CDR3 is TGTGCCAGCAGTGGGGAGGAGGGAAGCTACACCTTC. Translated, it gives CASSGEEGSYTF.

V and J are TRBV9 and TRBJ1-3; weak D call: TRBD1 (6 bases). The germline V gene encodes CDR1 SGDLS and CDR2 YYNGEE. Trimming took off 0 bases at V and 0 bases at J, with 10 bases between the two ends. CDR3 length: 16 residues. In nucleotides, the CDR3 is TGTGCCAGCAGCGTAGACAGGGCCACCTCTGGAAACACCATATATTTT. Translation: CASSVDRATSGNTIYF.

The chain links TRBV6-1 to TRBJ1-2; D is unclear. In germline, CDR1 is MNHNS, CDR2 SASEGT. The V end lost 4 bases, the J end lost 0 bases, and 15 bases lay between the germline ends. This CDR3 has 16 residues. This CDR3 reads CASSVSRIPSNYGYTF. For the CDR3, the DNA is TGTGCCAGCAGTGTGAGCAGGATACCTTCTAACTATGGCTACACCTTC.

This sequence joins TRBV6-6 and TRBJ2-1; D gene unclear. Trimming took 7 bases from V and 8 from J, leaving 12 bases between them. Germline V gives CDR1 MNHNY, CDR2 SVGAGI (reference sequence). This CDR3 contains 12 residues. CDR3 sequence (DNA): TGTGCCAGCACCGGGTTCCGGGATGAGCAGTTCTTC. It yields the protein CASTGFRDEQFF.

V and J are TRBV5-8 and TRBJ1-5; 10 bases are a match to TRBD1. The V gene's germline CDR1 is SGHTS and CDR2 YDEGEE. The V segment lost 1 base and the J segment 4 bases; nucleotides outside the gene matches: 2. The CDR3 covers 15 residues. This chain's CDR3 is CASSLRTGGNQPQHF. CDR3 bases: TGTGCCAGCAGCTTGCGGACAGGGGGTAATCAGCCCCAGCATTTT.